The T cell receptor (beta chain) described here comes from a study of blood T cell repertoires in COVID-19 (dated by TCRdb to the early 2020s). Context from the whole study: Samples covering the acute and convalescent phases of COVID-19 were provided by collaborators in the United States, Italy and Spain. HLA class I and class II types, where available, came from metadata supplied by the sample provider rather than from assay-based typing. The prospective study material was composed of cDNA or gDNA derived from T cells, B-cell-depleted T cells, or PBMCs. The samples were drawn from the first 160 participants of the ongoing ImmuneRACE study and from roughly 1,300 subjects provided by 6 global collaborators. Subjects who had been exposed to COVID-19, were actively infected with it, or had recovered from it provided the deeply sampled blood TCRbeta repertoires that made up the dataset. A freely available public database, intended as a resource for researchers studying the immune response to SARS-CoV-2, is where the repertoires were released. Sample metadata almost always included a de-identified subject ID, COVID-19 status, age in years and sex.

For this clone: The antigen this receptor binds is unknown. Base quality data are lacking; no much larger clone is found one base away.

Study-level results and caveats: Clinical and demographic metadata were provided uncurated, with the amount varying by source and participant.

Reading the germline V gene gives CDR1 ENHRY and CDR2 SYGVKD. The CDR3, from cysteine to phenylalanine, totals 17 residues. The entry retains the CDR3 DNA only, 51 bases that are in frame from base 1. V loses 0 bases of germline sequence and J loses 0 bases, and the interval between the two ends is 11 bases. TCRbeta CDR3 regions were amplified from genomic DNA using the immunoSEQ Assay, a bias-controlled multiplex PCR. On the study's bioinformatics: The number of nucleated cells in each sample was estimated from the amplification of reference gene primers within the assay. Sequence reads were collapsed and filtered to measure the absolute abundance of every unique TCRbeta CDR3 rearrangement. For each sample, productive Simpson clonality was calculated as the square root of Simpson's diversity index across productive rearrangements. TCRdb holds this immuneACCESS table with in-frame rearrangements only. Some clones are missing; in checked studies, unresolved V genes explain under half, and the rest has no known cause. That table gives V, J and clone size, and the DNA gave D and trimming. Present in this sample are 50,000 or so clones, roughly 90% of which were seen just once. The ten most abundant clones make up around 13% of the sample.

Collaborating institutions collected whole blood in K2EDTA tubes following their own protocols. For TCRbeta analysis, collaborator samples were shipped as frozen whole blood, as isolated PBMCs, or as DNA extracted from either sample type. The source of this sequence is a man older than 75 with acute or convalescent COVID-19. The V gene is TRBV10-3 and the J gene is TRBJ2-2, with a weak D call of TRBD2 (5 bases match). Sequencing was performed on peripheral blood. The CDR3: CAISESRTRPNTGELFF. The DNA sequence is TGTGCCATCAGTGAGTCGCGGACTCGACCGAACACCGGGGAGCTGTTTTTT.